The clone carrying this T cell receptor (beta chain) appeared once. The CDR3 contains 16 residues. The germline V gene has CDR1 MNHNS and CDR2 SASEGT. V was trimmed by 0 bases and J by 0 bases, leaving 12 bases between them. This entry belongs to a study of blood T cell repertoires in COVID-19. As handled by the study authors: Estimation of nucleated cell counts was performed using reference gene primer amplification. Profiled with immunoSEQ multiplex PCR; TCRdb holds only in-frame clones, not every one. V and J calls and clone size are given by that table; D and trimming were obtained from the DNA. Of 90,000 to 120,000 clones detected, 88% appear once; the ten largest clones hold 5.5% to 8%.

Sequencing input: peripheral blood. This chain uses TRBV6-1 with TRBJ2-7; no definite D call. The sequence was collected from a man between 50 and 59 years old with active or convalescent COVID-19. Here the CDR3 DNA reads TGTGCCAGCAGTGAAGCGCGTTATCCCTACTCCTACGAGCAGTACTTC. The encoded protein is CASSEARYPYSYEQYF.